The clone carrying this T cell receptor (beta chain) was found a few times. This specimen belongs to a study of T-cell memory formation after mild COVID-19. From the 5' RACE reads, TCRdb called clonotypes with MiXCR, one entry per CDR3 protein. Of 430,000 or so distinct CDR3 sequences in the sample, around a quarter were seen once. J gave up 1 base and V 4 bases, and 2 bases lay outside the gene matches. Per the germline V gene, CDR1 is LGHNA and CDR2 is YSLEER. CDR3 length: 14 amino acids. The chain combines TRBV4-3 with TRBJ1-1, with 8 nucleotides matching TRBD1. The receptor was isolated from an adult woman who had mild COVID-19 (a few samples of this study predate the infection). Cell type and time point are not known. Sequencing was performed on PBMCs or a T cell subset sorted from them (not recorded which). This CDR3 reads CASSPDRGNTEAFF. CDR3 in DNA: TGCGCCAGCAGCCCCGACAGGGGGAACACTGAAGCTTTCTTT.